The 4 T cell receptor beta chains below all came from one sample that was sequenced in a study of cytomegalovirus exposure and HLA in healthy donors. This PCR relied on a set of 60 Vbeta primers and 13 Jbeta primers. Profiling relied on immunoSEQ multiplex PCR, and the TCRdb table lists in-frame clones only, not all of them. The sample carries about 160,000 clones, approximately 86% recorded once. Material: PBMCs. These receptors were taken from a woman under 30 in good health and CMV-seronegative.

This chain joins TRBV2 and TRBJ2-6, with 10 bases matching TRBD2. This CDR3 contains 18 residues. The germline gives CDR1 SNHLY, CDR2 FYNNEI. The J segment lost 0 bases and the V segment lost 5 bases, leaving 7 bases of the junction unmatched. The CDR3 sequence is CASSPSGGAGSGANVLTF. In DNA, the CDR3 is TGTGCCAGCAGTCCGAGCGGGGGGGCTGGCTCTGGGGCCAACGTCCTGACTTTC.

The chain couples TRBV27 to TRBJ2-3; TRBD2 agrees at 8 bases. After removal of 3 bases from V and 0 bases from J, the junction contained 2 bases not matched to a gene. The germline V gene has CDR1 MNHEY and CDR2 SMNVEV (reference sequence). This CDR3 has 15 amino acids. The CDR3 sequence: CASSFTSGSTDTQYF. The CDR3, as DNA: TGTGCCAGCAGTTTTACTAGCGGTAGCACAGATACGCAGTATTTT.

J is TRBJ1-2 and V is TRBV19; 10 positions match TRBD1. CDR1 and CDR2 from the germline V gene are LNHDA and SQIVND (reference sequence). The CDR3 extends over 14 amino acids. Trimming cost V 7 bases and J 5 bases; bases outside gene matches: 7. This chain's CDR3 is CASTLDRGLYGYTF. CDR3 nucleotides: TGTGCCAGTACTCTTGACAGGGGGCTTTATGGCTACACCTTC. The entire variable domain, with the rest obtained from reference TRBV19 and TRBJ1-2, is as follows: DGGITQSPKYLFRKEGQNVTLSCEQNLNHDAMYWYRQDPGQGLRLIYYSQIVNDFQKGDIAEGYSVSREKKESFPLTVTSAQKNPTAFYLCASTLDRGLYGYTFGSGTRLTVV.

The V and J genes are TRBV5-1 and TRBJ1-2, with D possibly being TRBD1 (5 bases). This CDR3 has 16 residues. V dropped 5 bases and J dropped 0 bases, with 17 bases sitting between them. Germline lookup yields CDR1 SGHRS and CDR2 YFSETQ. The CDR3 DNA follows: TGCGCCAGCAGTGAAGGCAGGGAGGGGACTAACTATGGCTACACCTTC. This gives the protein CASSEGREGTNYGYTF.